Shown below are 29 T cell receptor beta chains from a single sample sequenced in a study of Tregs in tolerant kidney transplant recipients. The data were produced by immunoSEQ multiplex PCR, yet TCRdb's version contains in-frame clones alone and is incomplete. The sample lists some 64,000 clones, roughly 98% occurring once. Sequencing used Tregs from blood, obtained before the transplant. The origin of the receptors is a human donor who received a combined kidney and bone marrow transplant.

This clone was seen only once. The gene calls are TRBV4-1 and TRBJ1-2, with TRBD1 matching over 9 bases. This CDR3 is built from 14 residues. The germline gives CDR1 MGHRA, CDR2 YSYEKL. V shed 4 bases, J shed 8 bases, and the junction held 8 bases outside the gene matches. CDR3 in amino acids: CASSPSGTGLGYTF. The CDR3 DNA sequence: TGCGCCAGCAGCCCCTCCGGGACAGGGTTGGGCTACACCTTC.

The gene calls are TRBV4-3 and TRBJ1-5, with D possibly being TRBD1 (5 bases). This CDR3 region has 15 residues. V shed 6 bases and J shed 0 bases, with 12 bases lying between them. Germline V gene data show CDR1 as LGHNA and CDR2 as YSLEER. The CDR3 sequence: CASRTGAYSNQPQHF. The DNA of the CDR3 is TGCGCCAGCAGAACAGGCGCCTATAGCAATCAGCCCCAGCATTTT.

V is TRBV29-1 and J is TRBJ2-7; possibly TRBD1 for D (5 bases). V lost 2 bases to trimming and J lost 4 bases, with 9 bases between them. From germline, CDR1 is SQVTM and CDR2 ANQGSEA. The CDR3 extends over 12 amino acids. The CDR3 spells CSVERTPYEQYF. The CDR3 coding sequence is TGCAGCGTTGAAAGGACACCTTACGAGCAGTACTTC.

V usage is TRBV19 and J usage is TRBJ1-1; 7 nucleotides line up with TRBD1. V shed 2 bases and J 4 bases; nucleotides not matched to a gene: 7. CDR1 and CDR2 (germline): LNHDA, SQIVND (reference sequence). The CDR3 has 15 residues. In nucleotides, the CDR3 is TGTGCCAGTAGTATACAGGGGGTTCTGAGCACTGAAGCTTTCTTT. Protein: CASSIQGVLSTEAFF.

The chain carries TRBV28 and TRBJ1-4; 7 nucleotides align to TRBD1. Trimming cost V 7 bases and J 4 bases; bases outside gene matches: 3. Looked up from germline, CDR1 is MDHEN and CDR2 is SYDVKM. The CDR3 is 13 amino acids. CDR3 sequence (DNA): TGTGCCAGCAAACAGGGGTATAATGAAAAACTGTTTTTT. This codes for CASKQGYNEKLFF.

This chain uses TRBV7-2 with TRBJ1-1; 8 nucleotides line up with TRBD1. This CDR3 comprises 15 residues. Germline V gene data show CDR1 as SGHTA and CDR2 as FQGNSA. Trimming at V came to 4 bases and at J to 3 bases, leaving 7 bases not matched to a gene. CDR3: CASSSSGGWDTEAFF. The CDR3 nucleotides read TGTGCCAGCAGCTCCTCAGGGGGCTGGGACACTGAAGCTTTCTTT.

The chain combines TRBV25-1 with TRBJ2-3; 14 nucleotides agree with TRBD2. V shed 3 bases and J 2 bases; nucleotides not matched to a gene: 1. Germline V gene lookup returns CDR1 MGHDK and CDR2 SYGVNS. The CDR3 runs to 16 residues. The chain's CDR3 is CASSEGLAGDTDTQYF. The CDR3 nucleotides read TGTGCCAGCAGTGAGGGACTAGCGGGGGACACAGATACGCAGTATTTT.

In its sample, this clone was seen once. The DNA for the CDR3 is TGTGCCTGGAGGGGGGACTTCAGCATTCAGTACTTC. It encodes CAWRGDFSIQYF. The J gene is TRBJ2-4, the V gene TRBV30, with D perhaps matching TRBD2 (6 bases). The V end lost 3 bases, the J end lost 9 bases, and 12 bases lay between the germline ends. The germline V gene encodes CDR1 GTSNPN and CDR2 SVGIG (reference sequence). The CDR3 is 12 residues long.

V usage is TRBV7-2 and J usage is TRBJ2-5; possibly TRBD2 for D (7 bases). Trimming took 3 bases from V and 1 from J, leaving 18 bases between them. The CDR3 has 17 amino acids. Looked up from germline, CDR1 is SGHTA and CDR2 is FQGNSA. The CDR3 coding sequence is TGTGCCAGCAGCTTCCCCCTTGGGGGGGGGCTCCAAGAGACCCAGTACTTC. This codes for CASSFPLGGGLQETQYF. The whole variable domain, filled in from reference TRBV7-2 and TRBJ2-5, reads GAGVSQSPSNKVTEKGKDVELRCDPISGHTALYWYRQSLGQGLEFLIYFQGNSAPDKSGLPSDRFSAERTGGSVSTLTIQRTQQEDSAVYLCASSFPLGGGLQETQYFGPGTRLLVL.

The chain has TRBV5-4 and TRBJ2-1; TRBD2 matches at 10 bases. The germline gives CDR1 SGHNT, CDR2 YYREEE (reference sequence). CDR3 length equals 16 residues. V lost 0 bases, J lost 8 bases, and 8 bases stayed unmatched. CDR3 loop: CASSLAASGSLYEQFF. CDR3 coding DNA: TGTGCCAGCAGCTTGGCGGCTAGCGGGAGCTTGTATGAGCAGTTCTTC.

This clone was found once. For the CDR3, the DNA is TGCGCCAGCAGCCAAGGAACCGGGGGGTTGACAGATACGCAGTATTTT. Residues: CASSQGTGGLTDTQYF. The rearrangement joins TRBV4-3 to TRBJ2-3; 7 nucleotides match TRBD2. With V trimmed by 1 base and J by 3 bases, 7 bases remained unmatched. The germline gives CDR1 LGHNA, CDR2 YSLEER. The CDR3 loop spans 16 amino acids.

The chain's CDR3 is CASSWTSGGHNEQFF. The CDR3 DNA reads as TGTGCCAGCAGTTGGACTAGCGGGGGCCACAATGAGCAGTTCTTC. This chain links TRBV2 with TRBJ2-1; TRBD2 matches at 13 bases. The CDR3 spans 15 residues. Germline V CDR1 and CDR2: SNHLY, FYNNEI. J was trimmed by 5 bases and V by 5 bases; bases with no gene match: 3.

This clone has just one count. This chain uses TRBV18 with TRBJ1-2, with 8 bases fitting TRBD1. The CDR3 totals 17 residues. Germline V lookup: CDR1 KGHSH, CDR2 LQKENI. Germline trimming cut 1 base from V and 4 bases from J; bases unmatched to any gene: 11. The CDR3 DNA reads TGTGCCAGCTCACCACTCGTGGCTCCAACAGGGGGCTATGGCTACACCTTC. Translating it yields CASSPLVAPTGGYGYTF. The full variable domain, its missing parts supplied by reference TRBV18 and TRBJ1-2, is NAGVMQNPRHLVRRRGQEARLRCSPMKGHSHVYWYRQLPEEGLKFMVYLQKENIIDESGMPKERFSAEFPKEGPSILRIQQVVRGDSAAYFCASSPLVAPTGGYGYTFGSGTRLTVV.

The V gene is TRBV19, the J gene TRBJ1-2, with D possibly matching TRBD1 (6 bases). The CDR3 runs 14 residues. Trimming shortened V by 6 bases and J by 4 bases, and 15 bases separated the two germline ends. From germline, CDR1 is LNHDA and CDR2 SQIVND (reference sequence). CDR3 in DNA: TGTGCCAGTAGGCAGGGGTTAAATGCCTATGGCTACACCTTC. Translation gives CASRQGLNAYGYTF.

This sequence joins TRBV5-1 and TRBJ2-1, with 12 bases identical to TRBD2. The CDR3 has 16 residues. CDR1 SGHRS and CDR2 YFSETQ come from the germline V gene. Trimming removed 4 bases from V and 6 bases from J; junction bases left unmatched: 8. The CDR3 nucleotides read TGCGCCAGCAGCCAAAAGCTAGCGGGAGGGGCCAATGAGCAGTTCTTC. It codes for CASSQKLAGGANEQFF.

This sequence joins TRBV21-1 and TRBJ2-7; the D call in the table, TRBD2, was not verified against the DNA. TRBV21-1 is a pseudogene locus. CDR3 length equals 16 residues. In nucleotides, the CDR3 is TGTGCCAGCAGCAAACCCTCGTGGCGGGAGGGCGACGAGCAGTACTTC. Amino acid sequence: CASSKPSWREGDEQYF.

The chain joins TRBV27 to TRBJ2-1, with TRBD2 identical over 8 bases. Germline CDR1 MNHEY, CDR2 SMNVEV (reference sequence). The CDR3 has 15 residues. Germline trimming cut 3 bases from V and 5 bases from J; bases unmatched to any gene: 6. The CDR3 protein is CASSFGAGVNNEQFF. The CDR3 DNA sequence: TGTGCCAGCAGTTTTGGAGCGGGGGTGAACAATGAGCAGTTCTTC.

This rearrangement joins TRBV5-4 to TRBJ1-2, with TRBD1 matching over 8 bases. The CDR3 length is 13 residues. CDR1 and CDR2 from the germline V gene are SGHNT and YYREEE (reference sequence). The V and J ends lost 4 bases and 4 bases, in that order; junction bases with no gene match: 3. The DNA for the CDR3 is TGTGCCAGCAGCCGACAGGGGCTCTATGGCTACACCTTC. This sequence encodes CASSRQGLYGYTF.

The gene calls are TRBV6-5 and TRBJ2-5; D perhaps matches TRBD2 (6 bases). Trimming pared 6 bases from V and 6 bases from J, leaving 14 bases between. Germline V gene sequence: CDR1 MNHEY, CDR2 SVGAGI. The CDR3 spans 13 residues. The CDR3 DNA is TGTGCCAGCAGCGCGACTAGGTCCCAGACCCAGTACTTC. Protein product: CASSATRSQTQYF.

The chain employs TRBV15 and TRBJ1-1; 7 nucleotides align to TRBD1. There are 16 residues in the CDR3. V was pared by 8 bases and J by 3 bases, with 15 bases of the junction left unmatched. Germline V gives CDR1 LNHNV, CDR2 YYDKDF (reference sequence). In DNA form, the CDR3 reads TGTGCCACCTCAAGGGTAGACAGGGAGGATCACACTGAAGCTTTCTTT. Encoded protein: CATSRVDREDHTEAFF.

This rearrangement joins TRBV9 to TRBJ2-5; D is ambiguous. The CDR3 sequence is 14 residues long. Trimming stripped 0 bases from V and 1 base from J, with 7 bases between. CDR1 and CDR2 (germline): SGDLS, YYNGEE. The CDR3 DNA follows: TGTGCCAGCAGCGTAGCCCAATCCCAAGAGACCCAGTACTTC. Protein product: CASSVAQSQETQYF.

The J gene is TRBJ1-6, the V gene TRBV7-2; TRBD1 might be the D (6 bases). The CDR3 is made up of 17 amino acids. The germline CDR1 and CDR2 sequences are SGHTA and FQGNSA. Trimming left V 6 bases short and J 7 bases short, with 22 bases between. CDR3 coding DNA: TGTGCCAGCAGACGCGCACGGACAGTGGGGTGGAATTCACCCCTCCACTTT. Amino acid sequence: CASRRARTVGWNSPLHF.

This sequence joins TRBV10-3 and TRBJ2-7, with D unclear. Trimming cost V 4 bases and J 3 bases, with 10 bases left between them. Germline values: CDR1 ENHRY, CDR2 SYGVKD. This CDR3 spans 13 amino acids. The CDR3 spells CAISVEVLYEQYF. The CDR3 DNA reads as TGTGCCATCAGTGTCGAGGTACTCTACGAGCAGTACTTC.

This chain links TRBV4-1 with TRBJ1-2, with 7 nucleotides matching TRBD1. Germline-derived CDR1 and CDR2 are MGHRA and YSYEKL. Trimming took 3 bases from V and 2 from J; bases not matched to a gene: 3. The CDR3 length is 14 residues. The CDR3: CASSHPTGNYGYTF. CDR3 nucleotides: TGCGCCAGCAGCCACCCGACAGGGAACTATGGCTACACCTTC.

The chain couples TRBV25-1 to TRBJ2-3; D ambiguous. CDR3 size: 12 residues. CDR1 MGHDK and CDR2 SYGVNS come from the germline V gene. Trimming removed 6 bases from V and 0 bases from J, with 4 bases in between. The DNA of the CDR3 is TGTGCCAGCAGCCGGAGCACAGATACGCAGTATTTT. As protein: CASSRSTDTQYF.

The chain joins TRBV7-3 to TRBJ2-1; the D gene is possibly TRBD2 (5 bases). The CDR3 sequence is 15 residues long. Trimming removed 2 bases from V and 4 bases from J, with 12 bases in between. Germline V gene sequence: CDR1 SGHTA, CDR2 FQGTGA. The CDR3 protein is CASSLVLEGYNEQFF. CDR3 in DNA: TGTGCCAGCAGCTTAGTTTTAGAGGGTTACAATGAGCAGTTCTTC. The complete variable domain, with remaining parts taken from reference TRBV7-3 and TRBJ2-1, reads GAGVSQTPSNKVTEKGKYVELRCDPISGHTALYWYRQSLGQGPEFLIYFQGTGAADDSGLPNDRFFAVRPEGSVSTLKIQRTERGDSAVYLCASSLVLEGYNEQFFGPGTRLTVL.

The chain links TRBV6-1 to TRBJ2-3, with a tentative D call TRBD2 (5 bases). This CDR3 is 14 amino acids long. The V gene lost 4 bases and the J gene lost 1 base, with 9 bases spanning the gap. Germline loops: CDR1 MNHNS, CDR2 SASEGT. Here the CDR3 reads CASSGRWGTDTQYF. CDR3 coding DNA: TGTGCCAGCAGTGGGAGGTGGGGCACAGATACGCAGTATTTT.

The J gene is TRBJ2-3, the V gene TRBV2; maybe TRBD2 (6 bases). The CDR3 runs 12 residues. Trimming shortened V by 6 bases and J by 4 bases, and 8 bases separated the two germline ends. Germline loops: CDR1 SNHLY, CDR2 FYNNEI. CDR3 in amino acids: CASSGGSDTQYF. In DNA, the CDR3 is TGTGCCAGCAGCGGGGGTTCAGATACGCAGTATTTT.

CDR3: CASSSGQGRANEKLFF. CDR3 DNA: TGTGCCAGCAGCTCAGGACAGGGGAGGGCTAATGAAAAACTGTTTTTT. The chain uses TRBV5-6 and TRBJ1-4; 9 bases are shared with TRBD1. The V and J ends lost 3 bases and 3 bases, in that order; junction bases with no gene match: 6. Germline lookup yields CDR1 SGHDT and CDR2 YYEEEE. The CDR3 totals 16 residues.